The rows below give T cell receptor beta chains drawn from one sample of a study of cytomegalovirus exposure and HLA in healthy donors. Only in-frame clones appear in the TCRdb table, and some are missing; sequencing was by immunoSEQ multiplex PCR. Of 160,000 or so clones listed, around 75% are singletons. The sample was PBMCs. Receptors originate from a man between 18 and 29 years old in good health and CMV-seropositive. Both conserved end residues are trimmed from each CDR3. D genes are given only for firm matches.

v_call,j_call,d_call,cdr3_aa
TRBV4-1,TRBJ1-4,NA,ASSQDGLKLNEKLF
TRBV2,TRBJ1-1,NA,ASRPLGGLNTEAF
TRBV5-1,TRBJ1-2,TRBD1,ASSLQPGQGYGYT
TRBV6-5,TRBJ2-1,NA,ASSPGGTLDNEQF
TRBV19,TRBJ2-1,NA,ASSMGGGGYNEQF
TRBV28,TRBJ1-1,TRBD1,ASSQDRGYTEAF
TRBV5-1,TRBJ1-1,TRBD1,ASSLRTGVNEAF
TRBV5-6,TRBJ2-1,NA,ASSLNSYNEQF
TRBV6-4,TRBJ1-5,NA,ASSDLLGGQPQH
TRBV28,TRBJ1-6,NA,ASRQDSPPLH
TRBV11-2,TRBJ1-1,NA,ASSLVEFSGTEAF
TRBV18,TRBJ1-3,NA,ASSPNTDPRGNTIY
TRBV7-8,TRBJ1-5,TRBD1,ASSLGRGGLSNQPQH
TRBV12-5,TRBJ1-1,TRBD1,ASGSLVTGVTF
TRBV5-4,TRBJ1-5,NA,ASSYQGQPQH
TRBV19,TRBJ1-4,NA,ATREGFGEKLF
TRBV6-1,TRBJ1-2,NA,ASSESPNYGYT
TRBV7-8,TRBJ1-1,TRBD1,ASSKGDRGTEAF